The 31 T cell receptor beta chains below all came from one sample that was sequenced in a study of T-cell reconstitution after alpha-beta-depleted transplantation in children. The TCRbeta library incorporated unique molecular identifiers. TCRdb passed the PCR reads through MiXCR, listing each CDR3 protein once. The sample yields some 550,000 distinct CDR3 sequences, 23% seen once. Source: PBMCs, mostly from graft donor cells, taken 360 days after TCRalphabeta/CD19-depleted stem cell transplant. The source is a boy younger than two who had a stem cell transplant for acute myeloid leukemia, so the T cells may come from the graft donor.

This clonotype appeared a few times. This chain connects TRBV7-9 to TRBJ2-3; D is unresolved. Germline V gene sequence: CDR1 SEHNR, CDR2 FQNEAQ (reference sequence). Trimming took off 2 bases at V and 2 bases at J, with 5 bases between the two ends. The CDR3 loop spans 13 amino acids. The CDR3 coding sequence is TGTGCCAGCAGCTTACCCCTCACAGATACGCAGTATTTT. As protein: CASSLPLTDTQYF.

There are a few counts of this clonotype. The J gene is TRBJ1-1, the V gene TRBV10-2; D not certain. The CDR3 has 16 residues. CDR1 is WSHSY and CDR2 is SAAADI in the germline V gene. With 7 bases removed from V and 3 bases from J, the gap between germline ends came to 21 bases. CDR3 DNA: TGCGCCAGCACCCGAGGAGTCGGGTTCCGGTACACTGAAGCTTTCTTT. Residues: CASTRGVGFRYTEAFF.

This clonotype was recorded many times. The rearrangement uses TRBV7-2 and TRBJ1-4; D not resolved. Between the trimmed V and J ends, which lost 5 bases and 0 bases, there was a span of 10 bases. The CDR3 runs 15 residues. Germline CDR1 reads SGHTA; CDR2 reads FQGNSA. CDR3 DNA sequence: TGTGCCAGCAGCCTGTGGCGGGCAACTAATGAAAAACTGTTTTTT. This codes for CASSLWRATNEKLFF.

This clonotype was seen a handful of times. The chain joins TRBV29-1 to TRBJ1-1; tentatively, D is TRBD1 (6 bases). Germline V gene data show CDR1 as SQVTM and CDR2 as ANQGSEA. CDR3 length: 19 residues. V was trimmed by 0 bases and J by 3 bases, leaving 26 bases between them. This chain's CDR3 is CSVEDFSDRPRGYYTEAFF. The CDR3, as DNA: TGCAGCGTTGAAGATTTCTCCGACAGGCCCAGGGGTTACTACACTGAAGCTTTCTTT. The whole variable domain, filled in from reference TRBV29-1 and TRBJ1-1, reads SAVISQKPSRDICQRGTSLTIQCQVDSQVTMMFWYRQQPGQSLTLIATANQGSEATYESGFVIDKFPISRPNLTFSTLTVSNMSPEDSSIYLCSVEDFSDRPRGYYTEAFFGQGTRLTVV.

This clonotype has more than one count but fewer than ten. The chain joins TRBV11-2 to TRBJ1-5, with a possible D match to TRBD1 (5 bases). CDR1 is SGHAT, CDR2 FQNNGV, per germline. V was clipped by 4 bases and J by 1 base, with 11 bases between them. The CDR3 is made up of 15 amino acids. CDR3 sequence: CASSSSDRSNQPQHF. The CDR3 nucleotides are TGTGCCAGCAGCTCCTCCGACAGAAGCAATCAGCCCCAGCATTTT.

The rearrangement joins TRBV28 to TRBJ1-1, with D unclear. V lost 2 bases and J lost 9, with 10 bases in between. Germline CDR1 MDHEN, CDR2 SYDVKM. The CDR3 runs 12 residues. CDR3 amino acids: CASSLEGAKAFF. Written as DNA, the CDR3 is TGTGCCAGCAGTTTAGAAGGTGCTAAAGCTTTCTTT.

This chain uses TRBV7-8 with TRBJ2-5; TRBD2 matches at 7 bases. This CDR3 has 15 amino acids. Germline CDR1 and CDR2: SGHVS and FQNEAQ. Trimming at V came to 1 base and at J to 5 bases, leaving 7 bases not matched to a gene. CDR3 region: CASSLVAGEGETQYF. The CDR3 nucleotides are TGTGCCAGCAGCTTAGTGGCGGGAGAGGGGGAGACCCAGTACTTC.

This chain joins TRBV4-3 and TRBJ1-5; D gene ambiguous. This CDR3 spans 17 amino acids. The germline gives CDR1 LGHNA, CDR2 YSLEER. Trimming cost V 0 bases and J 2 bases, with 14 bases left between them. As DNA, the CDR3 is TGCGCCAGCAGCCAAGAATGGGGAGGGATACGCAATCAGCCCCAGCATTTT. Translating it yields CASSQEWGGIRNQPQHF.

This chain connects TRBV2 to TRBJ2-5, with unresolved D. The CDR3 consists of 12 residues. Trimming stripped 5 bases from V and 11 bases from J, with 15 bases between. Germline V gene data show CDR1 as SNHLY and CDR2 as FYNNEI. This CDR3 is CASSLHKLYQYF. The CDR3 DNA reads TGTGCCAGCAGTCTTCACAAACTTTATCAGTACTTC.

The genes are TRBV29-1 and TRBJ2-5; the D gene is possibly TRBD1 (5 bases). V dropped 0 bases and J dropped 4 bases, with 12 bases sitting between them. Germline V gene sequence: CDR1 SQVTM, CDR2 ANQGSEA. The CDR3 has 14 residues. The CDR3 DNA follows: TGCAGCGTTGAAGACCCCACCCAGGGAGAGACCCAGTACTTC. Residues: CSVEDPTQGETQYF. Filled out from reference TRBV29-1 and TRBJ2-5, the complete variable domain reads SAVISQKPSRDICQRGTSLTIQCQVDSQVTMMFWYRQQPGQSLTLIATANQGSEATYESGFVIDKFPISRPNLTFSTLTVSNMSPEDSSIYLCSVEDPTQGETQYFGPGTRLLVL.

The chain is built from TRBV6-5 and TRBJ1-6; TRBD1 is a possible D gene (6 bases). V lost 0 bases and J lost 14, with 17 bases in between. Germline V gene lookup returns CDR1 MNHEY and CDR2 SVGAGI. This CDR3 region has 15 residues. The CDR3 DNA sequence: TGTGCCAGCAGTTACTCGGTCGCAGGGGAGAGTGCCCTCCACTTT. Its translation is CASSYSVAGESALHF.

The V and J genes are TRBV11-2 and TRBJ1-2; 11 bases match TRBD1. The CDR3 is made up of 16 amino acids. CDR1 is SGHAT and CDR2 is FQNNGV in the germline V gene. The J segment lost 7 bases and the V segment lost 5 bases, leaving 12 bases of the junction unmatched. The DNA of the CDR3 is TGTGCCAGCAGCCCTTGGACAGGGGGCTTACGTATTGGCTACACCTTC. Residues: CASSPWTGGLRIGYTF.

The table lists this clonotype with a few counts. This chain uses TRBV20-1 with TRBJ2-3; D unresolved. This CDR3 comprises 12 residues. V gave up 3 bases and J gave up 3 bases, with 7 bases separating them. The germline gives CDR1 DFQATT, CDR2 SNEGSKA (reference sequence). CDR3 sequence: CSASRRTDTQYF. The DNA for the CDR3 is TGCAGTGCTAGCCGAAGAACAGATACGCAGTATTTT.

The rearrangement links TRBV29-1 to TRBJ1-2; 10 bases are a match to TRBD1. The CDR3 runs to 16 residues. Germline V gives CDR1 SQVTM, CDR2 ANQGSEA. Unmatched junction bases numbered 10, after V lost 4 bases and J lost 2 bases. This CDR3 reads CSVGQRGQGRNYGYTF. For the CDR3, the DNA is TGCAGCGTTGGACAGAGGGGACAGGGGAGGAACTATGGCTACACCTTC.

In this sample, this clonotype turned up many times. The chain employs TRBV4-3 and TRBJ2-7; 9 nucleotides line up with TRBD1. V trimming: 0 bases; J trimming: 3 bases; junction bases outside the gene matches: 12. The CDR3 sequence is 18 residues long. The germline CDR1 and CDR2 sequences are LGHNA and YSLEER. CDR3 nucleotide sequence: TGCGCCAGCAGCCAAGATAGTTATTCCCGGGACAGGGTCTACGAGCAGTACTTC. This gives the protein CASSQDSYSRDRVYEQYF.

This clonotype has ten or more counts. The V gene is TRBV20-1, the J gene TRBJ1-1; D gene uncertain. V lost 3 bases and J 0 bases, leaving 11 bases between the germline ends. The germline CDR1 and CDR2 sequences are DFQATT and SNEGSKA (reference sequence). The CDR3 spans 14 residues. The CDR3 region is CSARSLLLNTEAFF. CDR3 DNA sequence: TGCAGTGCTAGGTCGCTGCTCCTGAACACTGAAGCTTTCTTT.

This clonotype was detected ten times or more. The J gene is TRBJ2-4, the V gene TRBV12-3 or TRBV12-4, with TRBD1 identical over 8 bases. This CDR3 contains 18 residues. The trim removed 5 bases at V and 2 bases at J, leaving 14 bases unmatched. CDR3 region: CASSPLKSDRATKNIQYF. The CDR3 DNA reads as TGTGCCAGCAGTCCTCTAAAATCGGACAGGGCAACCAAAAACATTCAGTACTTC.

This clonotype showed up many times. CDR3 in DNA: TGCAGTGCAGAACTGCGCGGTCCCAATCAGCCCCAGCATTTT. Protein product: CSAELRGPNQPQHF. The chain uses TRBV20-1 and TRBJ1-5; D gene unclear. Germline CDR1 is DFQATT and CDR2 is SNEGSKA (reference sequence). This CDR3 comprises 14 residues. The ends were cut back, 6 bases at V and 3 bases at J, with 15 bases in the middle.

This clonotype was detected many times. The chain carries TRBV12-3 or TRBV12-4 and TRBJ1-5, with a possible D match to TRBD1 (6 bases). V lost 8 bases, J lost 6 bases, and 11 bases lay in between. CDR3 length: 12 residues. CDR3 region: CASRLGAQPQHF. The DNA of the CDR3 is TGTGCCAGCCGTCTGGGGGCTCAGCCCCAGCATTTT.

The chain joins TRBV28 to TRBJ2-7; D is undetermined. Trimming pared 6 bases from V and 5 bases from J, leaving 14 bases between. Germline V gene lookup returns CDR1 MDHEN and CDR2 SYDVKM. The length of the CDR3 is 13 residues. The CDR3 loop reads CASRNEGSHEQYV. CDR3 nucleotide sequence: TGTGCCAGCAGGAACGAAGGGTCCCACGAGCAGTACGTC.

This clonotype was seen ten or more times. The chain combines TRBV20-1 with TRBJ2-3; D gene ambiguous. V lost 6 bases, J lost 0 bases, and 22 bases lay in between. The CDR3 covers 17 residues. Germline CDR1 reads DFQATT; CDR2 reads SNEGSKA (reference sequence). This CDR3 reads CSAAPVPELLSTDTQYF. CDR3 nucleotides: TGCAGTGCCGCCCCCGTACCAGAACTCCTTAGCACAGATACGCAGTATTTT.

This clonotype was detected only a few times. The chain recombines TRBV5-6 with TRBJ2-2; TRBD2 might be the D (5 bases). V was clipped by 1 base and J by 3 bases, with 10 bases between them. The CDR3 runs 15 residues. Germline CDR1 and CDR2: SGHDT and YYEEEE. CDR3 residues: CASSLREWDTGELFF. Written as DNA, the CDR3 is TGTGCCAGCAGCTTGAGGGAGTGGGACACCGGGGAGCTGTTTTTT. Together with reference TRBV5-6 and TRBJ2-2, the CDR3 gives the full variable domain: DAGVTQSPTHLIKTRGQQVTLRCSPKSGHDTVSWYQQALGQGPQFIFQYYEEEERQRGNFPDRFSGHQFPNYSSELNVNALLLGDSALYLCASSLREWDTGELFFGEGSRLTVL.

The chain employs TRBV6-2 or TRBV6-3 and TRBJ2-7; 10 bases line up with TRBD1. This CDR3 has 16 residues. Trimming removed 2 bases from V and 1 base from J; junction bases left unmatched: 5. Germline CDR1 reads MNHEY; CDR2 reads SVGEGT. Here the CDR3 DNA reads TGTGCCAGCAGTTACGGCGACAGGGGGCCTTCCTACGAGCAGTACGTC. It encodes CASSYGDRGPSYEQYV.

The chain couples TRBV20-1 to TRBJ2-7; D may be TRBD2 (6 bases). Trimming cost V 3 bases and J 4 bases, with 19 bases left between them. The CDR3 is made up of 15 amino acids. Germline loops: CDR1 DFQATT, CDR2 SNEGSKA (reference sequence). The CDR3 nucleotides read TGCAGTGCTAGTCCTCCCGGGACTGGGGAATACGAGCAGTACTTC. Its protein product is CSASPPGTGEYEQYF.

This clonotype occurred many times. This chain joins TRBV5-5 and TRBJ2-2, with unresolved D. The V end lost 2 bases, the J end lost 9 bases, and 8 bases lay between the germline ends. Looked up from germline, CDR1 is SGHKS and CDR2 is YYEKEE (reference sequence). CDR3 length equals 12 residues. CDR3 amino acids: CASSFVERELFF. For the CDR3, the DNA is TGTGCCAGCAGCTTCGTAGAACGGGAGCTGTTTTTT.

This clonotype showed up just a few times. The chain joins TRBV20-1 to TRBJ2-7; possible D gene TRBD1, 6 bases. The germline V gene encodes CDR1 DFQATT and CDR2 SNEGSKA (reference sequence). The CDR3 has 14 residues. The V and J ends lost 1 base and 4 bases respectively, with 14 bases between them. Here the CDR3 reads CSARALQDSYEQYF. CDR3 bases: TGCAGTGCTAGAGCCCTCCAGGACAGTTACGAGCAGTACTTC.

This chain uses TRBV6-2 or TRBV6-3 with TRBJ1-1; D ambiguous. Trimming removed 2 bases from V and 1 base from J, with 14 bases in between. Germline V gene sequence: CDR1 MNHEY, CDR2 SVGEGT. The CDR3 runs to 16 residues. CDR3 in amino acids: CASSYPLWTANTEAFF. The CDR3 coding sequence is TGTGCCAGCAGTTACCCTCTTTGGACTGCGAACACTGAAGCTTTCTTT.

This rearrangement joins TRBV29-1 to TRBJ1-2; D unresolved. CDR1 and CDR2 (germline): SQVTM, ANQGSEA. The CDR3 has 10 residues. V lost 3 bases to trimming and J lost 6 bases, with 5 bases between them. The CDR3: CSVDRHGYTF. The CDR3 nucleotides read TGCAGCGTTGATCGTCATGGCTACACCTTC.

The V gene is TRBV6-2 or TRBV6-3, the J gene TRBJ2-3; D gene uncertain. This CDR3 has 15 residues. The V end was cut by 0 bases, the J end by 0 bases, with 7 bases between. CDR1 is MNHEY and CDR2 is SVGEGT in the germline V gene. The CDR3 DNA sequence: TGTGCCAGCAGTTACTCAGTCGGGAGCACAGATACGCAGTATTTT. This gives the protein CASSYSVGSTDTQYF.

In its sample, this clonotype was seen many times. The rearrangement uses TRBV7-8 and TRBJ1-4; D not certain. Trimming pared 1 base from V and 0 bases from J, leaving 6 bases between. The V gene's germline CDR1 is SGHVS and CDR2 FQNEAQ. This CDR3 has 15 amino acids. The CDR3 is CASSLGGSTNEKLFF. The CDR3 nucleotides are TGTGCCAGCAGCTTAGGAGGGTCAACTAATGAAAAACTGTTTTTT.

This clonotype was counted a few times. The chain uses TRBV7-2 and TRBJ2-7; no definite D call. Germline V lookup: CDR1 SGHTA, CDR2 FQGNSA. This CDR3 is 13 amino acids long. The V gene lost 2 bases and the J gene lost 2 bases, with 7 bases spanning the gap. The CDR3 DNA reads as TGTGCCAGCAGCTTAAGGGTGACCTACGAGCAGTACTTC. The encoded protein is CASSLRVTYEQYF.